Included here is one TCR beta chain sequence, with context. The table came from immunoSEQ multiplex PCR; TCRdb's copy has only in-frame clones and leaves some out. The table records about 35,000 clones, more than 70% of them present only once. The sample is drawn from a study of blood T cell repertoires in COVID-19. At the level of the study: The samples span acute and convalescent COVID-19 from the United States, Italy and Spain. T cells, B-cell-depleted T cells, or PBMCs supplied cDNA or gDNA.

The CDR3 has 14 amino acids. Germline V gene lookup returns CDR1 SGHRS and CDR2 YFSETQ. V dropped 4 bases and J dropped 0 bases, with 10 bases sitting between them. This receptor was taken from a human donor in a cohort sampled during active COVID-19. The sequencing input was peripheral blood. This chain links TRBV5-1 with TRBJ1-2; perhaps TRBD1 as D (6 bases). This CDR3 reads CASSLGTTNYGYTF. The CDR3 DNA reads as TGCGCCAGCAGCCTAGGGACAACTAACTATGGCTACACCTTC.